A single sample gave rise to the 2 T cell receptor beta chains below, sequenced in a study of OX40 agonist ivuxolimab in advanced cancers. The table came from immunoSEQ multiplex PCR; TCRdb's copy has only in-frame clones and leaves some out. The table includes roughly 30,000 clones, 70% to 90% detected once. The specimen was CD4+ or CD8+ T cells sorted from blood, collected in a trial of the OX40 agonist ivuxolimab. The receptor source for this set is an adult with an advanced solid tumor such as melanoma, head and neck, liver or kidney cancer.

The CDR3 spells CASSPRQIYEQYF. As DNA, the CDR3 is TGTGCCAGCAGTCCCCGACAGATATACGAGCAGTACTTC. The V gene is TRBV6-5, the J gene TRBJ2-7, with D possibly being TRBD1 (5 bases). Trimming removed 5 bases at V and 4 bases at J, with 12 bases between. Germline CDR1 is MNHEY and CDR2 is SVGAGI. CDR3 length: 13 amino acids.

V usage is TRBV5-6 and J usage is TRBJ2-5; D is possibly TRBD2 (7 bases). Trimming took off 3 bases at V and 5 bases at J, with 20 bases between the two ends. In germline, CDR1 is SGHDT, CDR2 YYEEEE. This CDR3 has 16 amino acids. CDR3 in DNA: TGTGCCAGCAGCTCCCCCCTGCGGGGGCTCGGGGAGACCCAGTACTTC. Translation gives CASSSPLRGLGETQYF.